A selection of T cell receptor beta chains follows, all from one sample in a study of early T cells in non-severe SARS-CoV-2 infection. TCRdb fed the 5' RACE reads into MiXCR, producing one record per CDR3 protein. The data show 25,000 to 35,000 distinct CDR3 sequences, 2.9% seen once. The source material was whole blood. The origin of the receptors is an adult who was a healthcare worker with PCR-confirmed SARS-CoV-2 infection or an uninfected control (not recorded which). Each CDR3 is given with its conserved first and last residue.

V gene	J gene	CDR3 protein
TRBV29-1	TRBJ1-2	CSVAGTGAGYTF
TRBV7-3	TRBJ2-2	CASSPWTGSTGELFF
TRBV20-1	TRBJ2-3	CSASGSPNTQYF
TRBV3-1	TRBJ1-4	CASSLLDVISGPKGKLFF
TRBV6-6	TRBJ1-5	CASSYGYRLNQPQHF
TRBV27	TRBJ1-1	CASSPTFGGRNTEAFF
TRBV6-6	TRBJ1-2	CASSNHAVGYGYTF
TRBV11-3	TRBJ2-2	CASSPAGTANTGELFF
TRBV13	TRBJ2-1	CASSPHGGRSYNEQFF
TRBV5-6	TRBJ1-5	CASSLGTDRGRRGQPQHF
TRBV5-6	TRBJ2-1	CASSQGTSYNEQFF
TRBV20-1	TRBJ2-3	CSARDWRRGSTDTQYF
TRBV29-1	TRBJ1-1	CSSGGVGPEAFF
TRBV7-2	TRBJ1-2	CASSRQGGNYGYTF
TRBV7-3	TRBJ2-3	CASSGAGGRTDTQYF
TRBV5-6	TRBJ2-1	CASSRAGNNEQFF
TRBV9	TRBJ2-5	CASSVGISETQYF
TRBV20-1	TRBJ1-6	CSASLQGDSPLHF
TRBV21-1	TRBJ1-1	CASSKGGRTARGTEAFF